The T cell receptor (beta chain) under discussion was sequenced for a study of T cell responses to AZD1222 COVID-19 vaccine. Repertoires were generated with immunoSEQ multiplex PCR, while TCRdb's copy carries only in-frame clones and drops some. The data contain around 130,000 clones, over 90% of them seen just once; the ten biggest clones take up 0.9% to 0.95%. Germline V gene sequence: CDR1 LNHDA, CDR2 SQIVND (reference sequence). The CDR3 covers 16 residues. The trim removed 8 bases at V and 4 bases at J, leaving 12 bases unmatched. Comment on this clone: The antigen remains unidentified.

Findings and caveats of the study: Just six AZD1222 recipients were seropositive at baseline.

This TCR derives from an adult in good health. The rearrangement joins TRBV19 to TRBJ2-1; TRBD1 matches at 9 bases. Sequencing used peripheral blood, obtained on day 0 of AZD1222 vaccination. This CDR3 reads CASSKQTGGAYNEQFF. The CDR3 DNA reads TGTGCCAGTTCCAAGCAAACAGGGGGCGCTTACAATGAGCAGTTCTTC. Looking up the rest from reference TRBV19 and TRBJ2-1 gives the full variable domain: DGGITQSPKYLFRKEGQNVTLSCEQNLNHDAMYWYRQDPGQGLRLIYYSQIVNDFQKGDIAEGYSVSREKKESFPLTVTSAQKNPTAFYLCASSKQTGGAYNEQFFGPGTRLTVL.